This T cell receptor (beta chain) was found in a study of blood T cell repertoires in COVID-19. The wider study: Nucleic acid was either cDNA or gDNA, and it came from T cells, B-cell-depleted T cells, or PBMCs.

CDR3 length: 14 residues. CDR1 is MNHEY, CDR2 SMNVEV, per germline (reference sequence). Unmatched junction bases numbered 3, after V lost 5 bases and J lost 3 bases. Authors' data handling: Counts of nucleated cells, estimated from reference gene primer amplification, were obtained. Assay: immunoSEQ multiplex PCR; the TCRdb copy retains only in-frame clones and omits some. Clone size and the V and J calls come from that table; the DNA yielded D and trimming. This table holds around 240,000 clones, around 88% found once. The sample comprised peripheral blood. The clonotype originates from a woman aged 30 to 39 who had recovered from COVID-19. The chain combines TRBV27 with TRBJ2-5; the match to TRBD1 covers 10 bases. Here the CDR3 reads CASSRTGGEETQYF. The CDR3 region has the DNA TGTGCCAGCAGTCGGACAGGGGGTGAAGAGACCCAGTACTTC.